These T cell receptor beta chains were read from a single sample in a study of T cells after yellow fever vaccination. TCRdb called the 5' RACE reads again in MiXCR, with one record for every CDR3 protein. The table has roughly 49,000 distinct CDR3 sequences, approximately 7% seen once; the top ten hold 25% to 30%. Here the sequenced sample was CD8+ T cells sorted from PBMCs, taken less than 18 days after the first yellow fever vaccination. These TCRs come from a man between 18 and 35 years old who received the YFV17D yellow fever vaccine. CDR3s include the opening cysteine and the closing phenylalanine or tryptophan. A D gene is named only where the DNA matches it firmly. Rows give clone size only sometimes, using once, few, many, or a class for an expanded clone.

clone_size | d_call | j_call | v_call | cdr3_nt | cdr3_aa
many | TRBD1 | TRBJ2-6 | TRBV25-1 | TGTGCCAGCAGTAACCCTCGGACAGGGGGGACGGCTGGGGCCAACGTCCTGACTTTC | CASSNPRTGGTAGANVLTF
many | TRBD1 | TRBJ2-3 | TRBV6-2/TRBV6-3 | TGTGCCAGCAGTTACCACGACAGGGCAAACACAGATACGCAGTATTTT | CASSYHDRANTDTQYF
many | - | TRBJ1-5 | TRBV12-3/TRBV12-4 | TGTGCCAGCAGGAGGGGGTATAGCAATCAGCCCCAGCATTTT | CASRRGYSNQPQHF
many | TRBD1 | TRBJ2-7 | TRBV27 | TGTGCCAGCAGTTTCACAGGGGGCCTAAGAGAGCAGTACTTC | CASSFTGGLREQYF
medium-sized | TRBD2 | TRBJ2-1 | TRBV5-5 | TGTGCCAGCAGCTTTCTTAGCGGGGGGATCAATGAGCAGTTCTTC | CASSFLSGGINEQFF
many | - | TRBJ2-7 | TRBV5-1 | TGCGCCAGCAGCTGGGGGTTAGCCTACGAGCAGTACTTC | CASSWGLAYEQYF
few | - | TRBJ1-6 | TRBV11-2 | TGTGCCAGCAGCTTAGAGTGGGGGAACTCACCCCTCCACTTT | CASSLEWGNSPLHF
many | TRBD1 | TRBJ1-2 | TRBV11-2 | TGTGCCAGCAGCTTAGAGGCAGGGGACAGCTATGGCTACACCTTC | CASSLEAGDSYGYTF
many | - | TRBJ1-2 | TRBV6-5 | TGTGCCAGCGGCCCTAATCACTGGGGCTACACCTTC | CASGPNHWGYTF
many | TRBD2 | TRBJ2-3 | TRBV5-4 | TGTGCCAGCGCCCGGGGGGGGCCTATCACAGATACGCAGTATTTT | CASARGGPITDTQYF
many | - | TRBJ2-7 | TRBV4-1 | TGCGCCAGCAGCCAGACGTGGGCAGGGGCCTTACCCTACGAGCAGTACTTC | CASSQTWAGALPYEQYF
many | - | TRBJ2-7 | TRBV19 | TGTGCCAGTAGTCCCACGAGTAGGGGAGGAGAGCAGTACTTC | CASSPTSRGGEQYF
- | - | TRBJ1-1 | TRBV12-3/TRBV12-4 | TGTGCCTTAGCTATTGGCCCGAACACTGAAGCTTTCTTT | CALAIGPNTEAFF
many | - | TRBJ1-3 | TRBV6-4 | TGTGCCAGCGGGGGGCCCAGCTCTGGAAACACCATATATTTT | CASGGPSSGNTIYF
many | - | TRBJ1-1 | TRBV12-3/TRBV12-4 | TGTGCCAGCAGTTCTGGAGATTCGAACACTGAAGCTTTCTTT | CASSSGDSNTEAFF
many | TRBD2 | TRBJ2-1 | TRBV29-1 | TGCAGCGTTGAGCTAGCGGGGGGGCCCGGTTCCTACAATGAGCAGTTCTTC | CSVELAGGPGSYNEQFF
- | - | TRBJ2-7 | TRBV3-1 | TGTGCCAGCAGCGCCGGGGACCCCTACGAGCAGTACTTC | CASSAGDPYEQYF
many | TRBD2 | TRBJ2-3 | TRBV4-3 | TGCGCCAGCAGCCAAGAGTCGGGGGGGCAAGATACGCAGTATTTT | CASSQESGGQDTQYF
many | - | TRBJ1-2 | TRBV18 | TGTGCCAGCTCACCCGGGGATGGCTACACCTTC | CASSPGDGYTF
many | - | TRBJ1-1 | TRBV7-8 | TGTGCCAGCAGCCCCAAGGCGTCGGGGAACACTGAAGCTTTCTTT | CASSPKASGNTEAFF
many | - | TRBJ1-1 | TRBV12-3/TRBV12-4 | TGTGCCAGCAGCTGGGGGGTCGAAGCTTTCTTT | CASSWGVEAFF
many | - | TRBJ2-6 | TRBV5-8 | TGTGCCAGCAGCTACGGAGTCTCTGGGGCCAACGTCCTGACTTTC | CASSYGVSGANVLTF
many | TRBD1 | TRBJ2-3 | TRBV20-1 | TGCAGTGCCACAGGGGTAGGGACTACGCAGTATTTT | CSATGVGTTQYF
many | - | TRBJ1-5 | TRBV4-1 | TGCGCCAGCAGCCTTAGAGGGGTTAGCAATCAGCCCCAGCATTTT | CASSLRGVSNQPQHF
many | TRBD2 | TRBJ2-2 | TRBV5-6 | TGTGCCAGCAGCTTGGAAGCTAGCGGGTATGTCGGGGAGCTGTTTTTT | CASSLEASGYVGELFF
many | - | TRBJ2-1 | TRBV7-9 | TGTGCCAGCAGCTTAGTTGGGGCAGGGGGGGGATATGAGCAGTTCTTC | CASSLVGAGGGYEQFF
many | - | TRBJ2-7 | TRBV4-1 | TGCGCCAGCAGCCAAGATGGGTCGGGAACCTACGAGCAGTACTTC | CASSQDGSGTYEQYF
many | TRBD1 | TRBJ2-2 | TRBV27 | TGTGCCAGCAGTTTATTTGGGACAGGGGTCACCGGGGAGCTGTTTTTT | CASSLFGTGVTGELFF
many | - | TRBJ2-5 | TRBV4-1 | TGCGCCAGCAGCCGCGAGGGCGAGACCCAGTACTTC | CASSREGETQYF
few | - | TRBJ2-7 | TRBV5-6 | TGTGCCAGCAGCTTTCTGGAGGACGAGCAGTACTTC | CASSFLEDEQYF
many | - | TRBJ2-7 | TRBV6-6 | TGTGCCACCAGTTACGGGGGGCTCGACGAGCAGTACTTC | CATSYGGLDEQYF
many | TRBD1 | TRBJ2-1 | TRBV18 | TGTGCCAGCTCACTTAATCAGGGGGCGAAGTACAATGAGCAGTTCTTC | CASSLNQGAKYNEQFF
few | TRBD1 | TRBJ2-6 | TRBV7-8 | TGTGCCAGCAGCTCCGGACAGGGGGCCTCTGGGGCCAACGTCCTGACTTTC | CASSSGQGASGANVLTF